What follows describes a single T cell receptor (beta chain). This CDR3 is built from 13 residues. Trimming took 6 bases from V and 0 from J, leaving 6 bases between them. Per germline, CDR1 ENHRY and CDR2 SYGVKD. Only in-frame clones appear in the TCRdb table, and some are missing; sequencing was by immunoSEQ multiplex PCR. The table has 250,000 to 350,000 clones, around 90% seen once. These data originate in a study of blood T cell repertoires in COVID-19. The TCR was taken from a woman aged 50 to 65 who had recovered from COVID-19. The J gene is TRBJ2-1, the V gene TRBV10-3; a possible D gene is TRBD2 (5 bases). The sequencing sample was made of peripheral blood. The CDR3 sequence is CAIRGASYNEQFF. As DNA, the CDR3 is TGTGCCATCAGGGGAGCCTCCTACAATGAGCAGTTCTTC.